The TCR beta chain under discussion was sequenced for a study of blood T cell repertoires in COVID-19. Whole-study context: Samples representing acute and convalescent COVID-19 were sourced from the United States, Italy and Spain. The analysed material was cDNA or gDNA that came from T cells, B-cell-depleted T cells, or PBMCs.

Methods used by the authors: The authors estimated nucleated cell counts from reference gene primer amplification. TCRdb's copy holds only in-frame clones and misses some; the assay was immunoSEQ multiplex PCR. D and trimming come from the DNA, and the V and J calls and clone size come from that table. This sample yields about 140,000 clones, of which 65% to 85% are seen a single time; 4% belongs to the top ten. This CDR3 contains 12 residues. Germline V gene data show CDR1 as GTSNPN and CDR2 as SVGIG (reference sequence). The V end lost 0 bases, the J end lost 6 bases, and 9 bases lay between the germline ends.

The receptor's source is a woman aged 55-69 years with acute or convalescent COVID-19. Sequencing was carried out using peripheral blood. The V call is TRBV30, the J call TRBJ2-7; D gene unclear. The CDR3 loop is CAWSVPMAEQYF. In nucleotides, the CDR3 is TGTGCCTGGAGTGTACCCATGGCCGAGCAGTACTTC.